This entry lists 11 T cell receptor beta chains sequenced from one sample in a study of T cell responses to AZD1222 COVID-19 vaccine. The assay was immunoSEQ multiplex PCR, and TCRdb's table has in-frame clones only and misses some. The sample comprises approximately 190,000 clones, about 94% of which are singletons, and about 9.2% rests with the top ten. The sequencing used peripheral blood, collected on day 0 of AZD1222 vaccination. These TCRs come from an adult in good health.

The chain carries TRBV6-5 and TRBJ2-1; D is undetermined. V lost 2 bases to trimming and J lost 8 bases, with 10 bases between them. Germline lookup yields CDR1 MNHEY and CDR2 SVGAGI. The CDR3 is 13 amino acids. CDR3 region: CASSYGSGYEQFF. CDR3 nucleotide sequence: TGTGCCAGCAGTTACGGCTCAGGCTATGAGCAGTTCTTC.

For the CDR3, the DNA is TGTGCCAGTAGTACCGAGGGGCCGGGGAGGGAGCAGTACTTC. Its protein is CASSTEGPGREQYF. The V and J genes are TRBV19 and TRBJ2-7, with D possibly being TRBD2 (6 bases). The CDR3 has 14 residues. Between the trimmed V and J ends, which lost 4 bases and 7 bases, there was a span of 17 bases. The germline V gene has CDR1 LNHDA and CDR2 SQIVND (reference sequence).

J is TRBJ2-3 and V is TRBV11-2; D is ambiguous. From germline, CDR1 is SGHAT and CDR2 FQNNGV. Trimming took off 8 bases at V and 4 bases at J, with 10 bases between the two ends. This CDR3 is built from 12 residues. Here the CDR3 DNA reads TGTGCCAGCCAAAGTCGGGCAGATACGCAGTATTTT. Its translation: CASQSRADTQYF.

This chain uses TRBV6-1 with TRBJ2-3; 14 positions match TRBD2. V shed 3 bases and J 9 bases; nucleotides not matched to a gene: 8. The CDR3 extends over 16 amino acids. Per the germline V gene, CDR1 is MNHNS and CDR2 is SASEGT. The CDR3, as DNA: TGTGCCAGCAGTGATCTCGGGACTAGCGGGAGTAGCACGCAGTATTTT. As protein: CASSDLGTSGSSTQYF.

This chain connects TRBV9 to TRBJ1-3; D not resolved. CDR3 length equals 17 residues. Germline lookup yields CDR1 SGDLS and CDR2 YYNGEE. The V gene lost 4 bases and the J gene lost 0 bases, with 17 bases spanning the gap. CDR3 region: CASSPTWDPSSGNTIYF. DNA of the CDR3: TGTGCCAGCAGCCCTACTTGGGATCCGAGCTCTGGAAACACCATATATTTT.

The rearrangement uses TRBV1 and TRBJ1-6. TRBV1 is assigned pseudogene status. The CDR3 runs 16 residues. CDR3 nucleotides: TGCACCAGCAGCCAAGCGGCGGATTGGAGGGATTCACCCCTCCACTTT. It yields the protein CTSSQAADWRDSPLHF.

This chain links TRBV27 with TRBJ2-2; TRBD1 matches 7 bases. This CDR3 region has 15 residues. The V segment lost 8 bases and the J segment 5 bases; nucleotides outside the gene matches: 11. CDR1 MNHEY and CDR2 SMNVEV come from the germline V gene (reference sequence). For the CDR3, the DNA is TGTGCCAGCTCCTCACAGGGGTTTAAGACCGGGGAGCTGTTTTTT. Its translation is CASSSQGFKTGELFF.

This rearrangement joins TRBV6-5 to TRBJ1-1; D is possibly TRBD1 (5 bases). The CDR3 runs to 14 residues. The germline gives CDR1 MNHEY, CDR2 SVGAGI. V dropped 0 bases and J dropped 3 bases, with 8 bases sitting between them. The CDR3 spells CASSYSAGHTEAFF. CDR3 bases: TGTGCCAGCAGTTACTCGGCGGGGCACACTGAAGCTTTCTTT.

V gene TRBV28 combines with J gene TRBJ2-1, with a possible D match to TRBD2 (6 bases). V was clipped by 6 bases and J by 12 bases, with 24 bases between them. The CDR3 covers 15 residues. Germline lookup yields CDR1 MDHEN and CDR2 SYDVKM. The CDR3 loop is CASSPPETSRVRQFF. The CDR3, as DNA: TGTGCCAGCAGCCCTCCTGAAACTAGCCGAGTAAGGCAGTTCTTC.

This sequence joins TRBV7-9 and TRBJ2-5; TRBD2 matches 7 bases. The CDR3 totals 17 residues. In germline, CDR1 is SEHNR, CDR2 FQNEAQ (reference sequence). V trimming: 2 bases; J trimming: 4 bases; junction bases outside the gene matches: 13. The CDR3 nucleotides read TGTGCCAGCAGCTTAAGGAGGAGCGGGATCTTTGGAGAGACCCAGTACTTC. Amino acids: CASSLRRSGIFGETQYF.

CDR3: CASSRTVTYEQYF. The DNA for the CDR3 is TGTGCCAGCAGTAGAACAGTGACCTACGAGCAGTACTTC. V is TRBV6-6 and J is TRBJ2-7; D gene ambiguous. In germline, CDR1 is MNHNY, CDR2 SVGAGI (reference sequence). The CDR3 runs to 13 residues. The V end was cut by 5 bases, the J end by 2 bases, with 10 bases between.